The text below deals with one TCR beta chain. This record belongs to a study of shared clonotypes between healthy human individuals. The CDR3 covers 18 residues. Germline CDR1 reads SGHTA; CDR2 reads FQGNSA. V lost 5 bases to trimming and J lost 2 bases, with 25 bases between them. Produced via immunoSEQ multiplex PCR; TCRdb's table is partial and in-frame only. The table records 2.3 million or so clones, 85% to 95% of them present only once. The chain is built from TRBV7-2 and TRBJ2-7, with D tentatively TRBD1 (5 bases). This clonotype originated in a man aged 18 to 29 in good health. Some clones in this sample may be carry-over from other donors' samples. Sequenced material: naive CD4+ T cells from PBMCs. As to subset: CD45RA+ positively selected. CDR3 amino acids: CASSLGTVSGRATYEQYF. CDR3 DNA: TGTGCCAGCAGCCTAGGAACAGTTTCGGGCAGGGCTACCTACGAGCAGTACTTC. Full variable domain (outside the CDR3, taken from reference TRBV7-2 and TRBJ2-7): GAGVSQSPSNKVTEKGKDVELRCDPISGHTALYWYRQSLGQGLEFLIYFQGNSAPDKSGLPSDRFSAERTGGSVSTLTIQRTQQEDSAVYLCASSLGTVSGRATYEQYFGPGTRLTVT.